The sequence of this TCR beta chain was determined in a study of CD8+CD57+ T cells in acquired aplastic anemia. CDR3 and TCR beta VDJ profiling relied on a genomic DNA template. TCRdb called the reads again in MiXCR, with one record for every CDR3 protein. Of approximately 380,000 distinct CDR3 sequences in the sample, roughly 64% were seen once. The CDR3 is made up of 14 amino acids. CDR1 MNHNS and CDR2 SASEGT come from the germline V gene. V lost 4 bases and J lost 8; bases outside the gene matches: 10. The receptor comes from a human donor in good health, serving as a control. The chain couples TRBV6-1 to TRBJ1-2, with 7 bases fitting TRBD1. Sequenced material: sorted CD4+, CD8+, or CD8+CD57+ T cells (not recorded which) from PBMCs. Written as DNA, the CDR3 is TGTGCCAGCAGTGTAGGCGAGGGGGCAAGAGGCTACACCTTC. This translates into CASSVGEGARGYTF.